This paragraph covers one TCR beta chain sequence. Its specificity is not known. The source of the sample is a study of cytomegalovirus exposure and HLA in healthy donors. With 60 Vbeta and 13 Jbeta primers, the PCR was carried out. Here immunoSEQ multiplex PCR was the method, and the copy in TCRdb shows in-frame clones only, minus some. In the table there are under 150,000 clones, 73% of which are singletons. Trimming took off 3 bases at V and 3 bases at J, with 12 bases between the two ends. CDR1 LNHDA and CDR2 SQIVND come from the germline V gene (reference sequence). This CDR3 comprises 14 residues. Study results and caveats: It was shown in a later analysis that HLA-associated TCR beta chains were more clonally expanded than other, equally common chains.

V is TRBV19 and J is TRBJ2-7; D possibly corresponds to TRBD2 (6 bases). This sequence was found in a human donor in good health. Sequencing used PBMCs. The DNA for the CDR3 is TGTGCCAGTAGTATCGGACTACCAGACTACGAGCAGTACTTC. Translated, it gives CASSIGLPDYEQYF.